This T cell receptor (beta chain) was obtained from a study of graft-versus-host responses after intestinal transplantation. Trimming removed 4 bases from V and 6 bases from J; junction bases left unmatched: 10. Germline CDR1 LGHNA, CDR2 YNFKEQ. The CDR3 loop spans 17 amino acids. On this clone itself: Its specificity is not known.

Measured with immunoSEQ multiplex PCR; TCRdb has only the in-frame clones, and not every one. Among about 90,000 clones, around 93% were seen once, and the ten largest hold less than 0.6%. The chain links TRBV4-2 to TRBJ1-6; TRBD1 agrees at 9 bases. Sequencing used unstimulated CD8+ T cells sorted from spleen or lymph node cells, obtained before intestinal transplant. This sequence originates from a human donor who received an intestinal transplant. CDR3 coding DNA: TGTGCCAGCAGCCCACCGGGACAGGGAGGTGCTAATTCACCCCTCCACTTT. It is translated as CASSPPGQGGANSPLHF.